The rows below give T cell receptor beta chains drawn from one sample of a study of cytomegalovirus exposure and HLA in healthy donors. Sequencing used immunoSEQ multiplex PCR; TCRdb keeps in-frame clones, though not all of them. This table has 150,000 to 200,000 clones, 85% appearing once. Sequenced input: PBMCs. These receptors were taken from a man in his late teens or twenties in good health and CMV-seropositive. CDR3s include the opening cysteine and the closing phenylalanine or tryptophan. Each record gives: clone size, V gene, D gene, CDR3 length, CDR3 protein. D genes are given only for firm matches. Where a row states a size, it is once, few, many or the class of an expanded clone; other rows omit it.

few TRBV19 - 11 CASSVAGELFF
- TRBV18 TRBD1 11 CASSLTGGWTF
once TRBV27 TRBD2 17 CASSSLTLAGDADEQFF
- TRBV5-6 - 15 CASSSQGRGTGELFF
- TRBV6-1 TRBD2 15 CASLFRREGPNIQYF
- TRBV6-5 TRBD1 15 CASKTGVGSYNEQFF
few TRBV7-9 - 13 CASSLESGNGYTF
- TRBV18 TRBD1 14 CASSARGLQETQYF
- TRBV7-9 TRBD2 12 CASSGEGYEQYF
- TRBV6-5 - 12 CASSRAGDTQYF
- TRBV7-9 - 15 CASSEAGPGYNEQFF
few TRBV7-9 TRBD1 14 CASSFTGTGDEQYF
- TRBV11-2 TRBD1 15 CASSLRTGRDTEAFF
- TRBV7-3 - 14 CASSLLTANYGYTF
- TRBV7-2 - 14 CASSIGLITYEQYF
- TRBV19 TRBD1 13 CASSLDRNQPQHF
once TRBV2 - 14 CASSEALRGDTQYF